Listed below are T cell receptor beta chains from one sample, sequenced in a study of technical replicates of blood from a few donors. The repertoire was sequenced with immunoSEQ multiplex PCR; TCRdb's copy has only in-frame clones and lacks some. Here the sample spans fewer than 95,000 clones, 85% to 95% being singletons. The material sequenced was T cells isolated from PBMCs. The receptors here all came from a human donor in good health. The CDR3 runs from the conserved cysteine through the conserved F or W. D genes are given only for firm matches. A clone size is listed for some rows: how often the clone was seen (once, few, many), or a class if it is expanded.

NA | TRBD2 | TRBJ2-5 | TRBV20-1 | TGCAGTGCTCCCGGGGGGGAGACCCAGTACTTC | CSAPGGETQYF
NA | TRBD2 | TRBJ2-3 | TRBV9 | TGTGCCAGCAGCACCACCGGGACTAGCGGGTGGCTCGGCACAGATACGCAGTATTTT | CASSTTGTSGWLGTDTQYF
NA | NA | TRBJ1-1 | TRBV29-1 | TGCAGCGTTGTCTCGCGCGCTGAAGCTTTCTTT | CSVVSRAEAFF
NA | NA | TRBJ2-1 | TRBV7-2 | TGTGCCAGCAGCTTAGCAGGGGGAGCAAACAATGAGCAGTTCTTC | CASSLAGGANNEQFF
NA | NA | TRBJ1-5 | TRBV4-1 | TGCGCCAGCAGCCAAGCACCCACATATAGCAATCAGCCCCAGCATTTT | CASSQAPTYSNQPQHF
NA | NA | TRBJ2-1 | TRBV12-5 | TGTGCTAGTGGGTACCGCGGGTTGAGGGCAGGCAATGAGCAGTTCTTC | CASGYRGLRAGNEQFF
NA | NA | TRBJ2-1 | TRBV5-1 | TGCGCCAGCAGCTCCGCCATTGGCCGGGTCACTGGGTATGAGCAGTTCTTC | CASSSAIGRVTGYEQFF
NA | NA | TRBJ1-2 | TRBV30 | TGTGCCTGGTTACATCCTGGCAGTAACTATGGCTACACCTTC | CAWLHPGSNYGYTF
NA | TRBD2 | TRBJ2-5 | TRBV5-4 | TGTGCCAGCACTGCGGGAGGGCAAGAGACCCAGTACTTC | CASTAGGQETQYF
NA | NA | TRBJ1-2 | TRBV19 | TGTGCCAGTATGCTCTTTGGGGCCGGTGGCTACACCTTC | CASMLFGAGGYTF
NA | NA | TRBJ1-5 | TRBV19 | TGTGCCAGTAGCGGGGGGGGTATTGGCAATCAGCCCCAGCATTTT | CASSGGGIGNQPQHF
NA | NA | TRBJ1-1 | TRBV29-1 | TGCAGCGTCCCTAACCCCAGGGGCACAGCTTTCTTT | CSVPNPRGTAFF
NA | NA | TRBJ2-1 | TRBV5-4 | TGTGCCAGCAGCTTGCGTCGCGATGAGCAGTTCTTC | CASSLRRDEQFF
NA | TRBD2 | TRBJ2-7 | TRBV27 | TGTGCCAGCAGTTCGCCGCAACGGGAGGGCACCTACGAGCAGTACTTC | CASSSPQREGTYEQYF
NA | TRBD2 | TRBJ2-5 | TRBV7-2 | TGTGCCAGCAGCGGCGGGACTAGTGATACTCGAGAGACCCAGTACTTC | CASSGGTSDTRETQYF
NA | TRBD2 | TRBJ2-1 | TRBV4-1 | TGCGCCAGCAACCCGGGACTAGCGGTCACCTACAATGAGCAGTTCTTC | CASNPGLAVTYNEQFF
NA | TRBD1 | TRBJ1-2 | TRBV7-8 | TGTGCCAGCAGCATGACAGGGGGGAACTATGGCTACACCTTC | CASSMTGGNYGYTF
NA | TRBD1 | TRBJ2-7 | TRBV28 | TGTGCCAGTACGATACAGGGGGCCTACGAGCAGTACTTC | CASTIQGAYEQYF
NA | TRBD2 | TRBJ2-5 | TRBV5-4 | TGTGCCAGCAGCTTGGGGCTAGCGGGAATTTGGGAGACCCAGTACTTC | CASSLGLAGIWETQYF
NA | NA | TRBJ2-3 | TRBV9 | TGTGCCAGCAGCGTCAGCGGCACAGATACGCAGTATTTT | CASSVSGTDTQYF
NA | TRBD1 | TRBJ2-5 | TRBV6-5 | TGTGCCAGCAGTTACTCTGGGACAGGGGTGCGGACCCAGTACTTC | CASSYSGTGVRTQYF
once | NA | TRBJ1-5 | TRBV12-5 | TGTGCTAGTGGTTTGGTACTAGCGGCAGAGCAGAATCAGCCCCAGCATTTT | CASGLVLAAEQNQPQHF
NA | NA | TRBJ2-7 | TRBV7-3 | TGTGCCAGCAGCTTAACCCAGCAGGGAGGCTACGAGCAGTACTTC | CASSLTQQGGYEQYF
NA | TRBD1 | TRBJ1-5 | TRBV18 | TGTGCCAGCTCACCCAAAGGACAGGGTAGAAATCAGCCCCAGCATTTT | CASSPKGQGRNQPQHF
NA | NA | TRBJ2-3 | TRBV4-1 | TGCGCCAGCAGCCAACAGGACACCACAGATACGCAGTATTTT | CASSQQDTTDTQYF
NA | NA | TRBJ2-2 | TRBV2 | TGTGCCAGCAGTGTGGGAGGCTTGGGCGAGCTGTTTTTT | CASSVGGLGELFF
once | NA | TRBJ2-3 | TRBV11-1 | TGTGCCAGCAGCTTCATCAGCGGCTCTAGCACAGATACGCAGTATTTT | CASSFISGSSTDTQYF
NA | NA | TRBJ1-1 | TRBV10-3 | TGTGCCATCAGTACGGGTGACGGCACTGAAGCTTTCTTT | CAISTGDGTEAFF
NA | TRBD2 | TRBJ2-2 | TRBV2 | TGTGCCAGCAGCACGGGACTAGCTTTTGGCGGGGAGCTGTTTTTT | CASSTGLAFGGELFF
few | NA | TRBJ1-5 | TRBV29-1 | TGCAGCGTTGTTACAGGCGGGGGTGGACCCCAGCATTTT | CSVVTGGGGPQHF
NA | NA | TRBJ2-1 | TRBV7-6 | TGTGCCAGCAGCCCTCCCCGGGACTACAATGAGCAGTTCTTC | CASSPPRDYNEQFF
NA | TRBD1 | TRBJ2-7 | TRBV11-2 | TGTGCCAGCAGCTCGGGACAGTTTTCGCAGTACTTC | CASSSGQFSQYF
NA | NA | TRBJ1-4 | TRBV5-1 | TGCGCCAGCAGCCTTACAGGGTCAACTAATGAAAAACTGTTTTTT | CASSLTGSTNEKLFF
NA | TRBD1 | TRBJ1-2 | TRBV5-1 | TGCGCCAGCAGCTTTAACTCTTGGACAGGGGACTATGGCTACACCTTC | CASSFNSWTGDYGYTF
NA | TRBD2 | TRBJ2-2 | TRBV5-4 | TGTGCCAGCAGCAGATCTAGCGGGGGCCCCTTCTCGCCCGGGGAGCTGTTTTTT | CASSRSSGGPFSPGELFF
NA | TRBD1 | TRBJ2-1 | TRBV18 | TGTGCCAGCTCACCAACCGGGACAGGACCCTACAATGAGCAGTTCTTC | CASSPTGTGPYNEQFF
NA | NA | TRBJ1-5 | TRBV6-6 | TGTGCCAGCAGCCCGGGACTCTTAGATAGCAATCAGCCCCAGCATTTT | CASSPGLLDSNQPQHF
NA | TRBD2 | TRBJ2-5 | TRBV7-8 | TGTGCCAGCAGCTTAGCGCTTATAGCGGGGGCTCAAGAGACCCAGTACTTC | CASSLALIAGAQETQYF
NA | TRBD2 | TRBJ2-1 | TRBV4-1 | TGCGCCAGCAGCCAAGTTTGGACTAGCGGTTTCTCCTACAATGAGCAGTTCTTC | CASSQVWTSGFSYNEQFF
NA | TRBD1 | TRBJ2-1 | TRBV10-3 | TGTGCCATCAGTGAGTCTTCGGACAGGGGGCGCAGGGCCTACAATGAGCAGTTCTTC | CAISESSDRGRRAYNEQFF
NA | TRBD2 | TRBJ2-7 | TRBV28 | TGTGCCAGCAGTCTCGGACTAGCGGGAGCCTACGAGCAGTACTTC | CASSLGLAGAYEQYF
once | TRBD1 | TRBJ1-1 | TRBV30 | TGTGCCTGGAGCCGGGACAGGGTGAACACTGAAGCTTTCTTT | CAWSRDRVNTEAFF
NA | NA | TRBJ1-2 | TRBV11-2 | TGTGCCAGCAGCTTAGCTGAGGTTGGCAGGAGGGGCTACACCTTC | CASSLAEVGRRGYTF
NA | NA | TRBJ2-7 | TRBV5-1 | TGCGCCAGCAGCTTGCGACAGGACTCCGAGCAGTACTTC | CASSLRQDSEQYF
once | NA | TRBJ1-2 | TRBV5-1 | TGCGCCAGCACCCGGGGTGAAAACTATGGCTACACCTTC | CASTRGENYGYTF